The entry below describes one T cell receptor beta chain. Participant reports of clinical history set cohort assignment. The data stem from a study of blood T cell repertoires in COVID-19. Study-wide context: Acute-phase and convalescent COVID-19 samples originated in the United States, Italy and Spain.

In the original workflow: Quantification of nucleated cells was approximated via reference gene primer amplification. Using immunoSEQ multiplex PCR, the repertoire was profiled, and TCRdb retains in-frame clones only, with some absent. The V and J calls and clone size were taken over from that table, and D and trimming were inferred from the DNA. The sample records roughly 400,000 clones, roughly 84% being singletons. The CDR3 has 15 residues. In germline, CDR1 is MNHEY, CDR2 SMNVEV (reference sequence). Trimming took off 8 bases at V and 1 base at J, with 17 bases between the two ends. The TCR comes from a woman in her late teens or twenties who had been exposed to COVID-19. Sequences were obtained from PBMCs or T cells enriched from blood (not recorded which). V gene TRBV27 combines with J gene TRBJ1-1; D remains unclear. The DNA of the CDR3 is TGTGCCAGCCGCTCCCTCGGGAGCCGGAACACTGAAGCTTTCTTT. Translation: CASRSLGSRNTEAFF.